This T cell receptor beta chain was recovered during a study of Tregs in tolerant kidney transplant recipients. Study results and caveats: Activated donor B cell expansion appeared to reveal the most relevant donor-specific TCRbeta repertoire. In tolerant patients, donor-specific Tregs outgrew total Tregs, suggesting antigen-driven expansion. For some patients, primers changed over time, blocking nucleotide-level comparison.

This CDR3 contains 14 residues. Per the germline V gene, CDR1 is LNHDA and CDR2 is SQIVND (reference sequence). The trim removed 1 base at V and 5 bases at J, leaving 3 bases unmatched. Comments on this clone: The target antigen is unknown. The read halts 3 residues ahead of the CDR3 end, with the missing end drawn from the germline J gene.

Thawed PBMCs were FACS-sorted into unstimulated CD4+CD25+CD127- regulatory T cells, CD4+CD25- non-regulatory cells, CD4 and CD8 cells. Measured with immunoSEQ multiplex PCR; TCRdb has only the in-frame clones, and not every one. This sample's table reports 30,000 or so clones. J is TRBJ1-2 and V is TRBV19; TRBD1 matches 8 bases. Sequencing was performed on CD8+ T cells from blood, taken before the transplant. This sequence originates from a human donor who received a combined kidney and bone marrow transplant. The sequenced CDR3 bases are TGTGCCAGTAGTATAGGAGGACAGGGTTATGGC. Amino acid sequence: CASSIGGQGYG. From start to end, the CDR3 is CASSIGGQGYGYTF. Full variable domain (remainder filled in from reference TRBV19 and TRBJ1-2): DGGITQSPKYLFRKEGQNVTLSCEQNLNHDAMYWYRQDPGQGLRLIYYSQIVNDFQKGDIAEGYSVSREKKESFPLTVTSAQKNPTAFYLCASSIGGQGYGYTFGSGTRLTVV.